The T cell receptor beta chain under discussion was sequenced for a study of blood T cells in healthy people across ages. Researchers report isolating at least 6 million PBMCs per sample. Sample-barcoded 5' priming and a J-beta primer mix drove a second PCR of roughly 6 to 12 cycles. TCRdb independently ran MiXCR on the 5' RACE reads; one entry per CDR3 protein. The table lists about 800,000 distinct CDR3 sequences, 58% of them singletons. This clonotype originated in a man younger than 45 in good health. Sequences were obtained from blood.

Written as DNA, the CDR3 is TGCGCCAGCAGCCAAGGGTACGGCGGGCGATACCCGTTGTGGGGCTACACCTTC. Amino acids: CASSQGYGGRYPLWGYTF. The V call is TRBV4-1, the J call TRBJ1-2; D ambiguous. The CDR3 runs 18 residues. Germline CDR1 and CDR2: MGHRA and YSYEKL. Trimming shortened V by 1 base and J by 8 bases, and 26 bases separated the two germline ends.